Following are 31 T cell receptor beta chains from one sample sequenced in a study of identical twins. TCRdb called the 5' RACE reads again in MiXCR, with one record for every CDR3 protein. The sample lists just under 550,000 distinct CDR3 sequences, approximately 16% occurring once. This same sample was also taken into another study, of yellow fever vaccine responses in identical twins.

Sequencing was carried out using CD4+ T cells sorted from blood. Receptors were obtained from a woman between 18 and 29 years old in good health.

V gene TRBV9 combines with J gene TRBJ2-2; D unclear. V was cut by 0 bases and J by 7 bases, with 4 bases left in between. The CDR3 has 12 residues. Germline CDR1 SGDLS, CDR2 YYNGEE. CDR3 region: CASSVDLGELFF. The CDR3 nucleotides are TGTGCCAGCAGCGTAGATCTCGGGGAGCTGTTTTTT.

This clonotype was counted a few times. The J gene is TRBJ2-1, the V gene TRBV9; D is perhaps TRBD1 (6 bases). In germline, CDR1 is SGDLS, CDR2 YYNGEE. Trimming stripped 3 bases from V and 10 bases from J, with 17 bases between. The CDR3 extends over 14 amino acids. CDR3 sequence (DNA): TGTGCCAGCAGCGCGGACAGCCCGATGGGGGAGCAGTTCTTC. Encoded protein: CASSADSPMGEQFF.

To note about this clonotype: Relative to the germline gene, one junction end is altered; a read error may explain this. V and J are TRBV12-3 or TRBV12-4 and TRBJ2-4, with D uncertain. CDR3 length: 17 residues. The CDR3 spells CTSSSRPLFLAKNIQYF. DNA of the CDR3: TGTACCAGCAGCAGCAGGCCCCTTTTCCTAGCCAAAAACATTCAGTACTTC.

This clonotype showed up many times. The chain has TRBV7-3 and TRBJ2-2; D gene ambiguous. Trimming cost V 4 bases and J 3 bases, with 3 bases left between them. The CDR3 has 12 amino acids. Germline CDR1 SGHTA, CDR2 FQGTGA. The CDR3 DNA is TGTGCCAGCAGCTCTGACACCGGGGAGCTGTTTTTT. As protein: CASSSDTGELFF.

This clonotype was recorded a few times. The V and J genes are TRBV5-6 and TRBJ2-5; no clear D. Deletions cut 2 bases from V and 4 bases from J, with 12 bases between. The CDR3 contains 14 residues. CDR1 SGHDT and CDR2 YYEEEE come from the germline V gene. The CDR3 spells CASSFMASRETQYF. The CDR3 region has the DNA TGTGCCAGCAGCTTTATGGCGAGTCGAGAGACCCAGTACTTC. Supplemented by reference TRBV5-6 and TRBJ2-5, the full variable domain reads DAGVTQSPTHLIKTRGQQVTLRCSPKSGHDTVSWYQQALGQGPQFIFQYYEEEERQRGNFPDRFSGHQFPNYSSELNVNALLLGDSALYLCASSFMASRETQYFGPGTRLLVL.

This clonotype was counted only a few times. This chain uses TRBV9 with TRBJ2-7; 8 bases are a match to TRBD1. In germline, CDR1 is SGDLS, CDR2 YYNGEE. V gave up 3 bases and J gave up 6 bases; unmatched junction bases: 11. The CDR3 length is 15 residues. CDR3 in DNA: TGTGCCAGCAGCGCCGACGGACAGGGTGGACGCGAGCAGTACTTC. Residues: CASSADGQGGREQYF.

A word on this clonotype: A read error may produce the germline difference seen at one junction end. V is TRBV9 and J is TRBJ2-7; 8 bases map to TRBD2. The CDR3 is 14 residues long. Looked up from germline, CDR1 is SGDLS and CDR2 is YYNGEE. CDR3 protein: CACSERELSHEQYF. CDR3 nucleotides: TGTGCCTGCAGTGAGCGGGAGCTCTCCCACGAGCAGTACTTC.

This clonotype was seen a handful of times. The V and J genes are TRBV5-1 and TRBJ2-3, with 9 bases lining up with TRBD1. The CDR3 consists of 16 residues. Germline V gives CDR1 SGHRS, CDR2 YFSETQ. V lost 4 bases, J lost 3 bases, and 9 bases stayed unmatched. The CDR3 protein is CASSPGTGKGTDTQYF. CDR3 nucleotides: TGCGCCAGCAGCCCCGGGACAGGGAAGGGGACAGATACGCAGTATTTT.

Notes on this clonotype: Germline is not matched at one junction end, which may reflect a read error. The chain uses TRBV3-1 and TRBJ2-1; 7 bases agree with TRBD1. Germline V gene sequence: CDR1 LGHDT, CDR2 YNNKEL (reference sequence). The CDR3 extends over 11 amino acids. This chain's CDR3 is CASSLDRALIF. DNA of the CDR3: TGTGCCAGCAGCCTTGACAGGGCGCTTATCTTC.

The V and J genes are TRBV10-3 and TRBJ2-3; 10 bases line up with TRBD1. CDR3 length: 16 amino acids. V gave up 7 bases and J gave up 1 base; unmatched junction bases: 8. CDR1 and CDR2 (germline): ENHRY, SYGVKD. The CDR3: CAITPTGGLGTDTQYF. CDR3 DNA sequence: TGTGCCATCACCCCGACAGGGGGCTTGGGCACAGATACGCAGTATTTT.

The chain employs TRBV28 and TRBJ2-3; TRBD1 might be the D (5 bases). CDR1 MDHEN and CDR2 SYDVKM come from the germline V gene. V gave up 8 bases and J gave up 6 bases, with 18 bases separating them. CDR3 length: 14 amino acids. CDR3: CASAVQGNWDTQYF. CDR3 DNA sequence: TGTGCCAGCGCTGTCCAGGGTAATTGGGATACGCAGTATTTT. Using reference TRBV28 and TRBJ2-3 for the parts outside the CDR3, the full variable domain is DVKVTQSSRYLVKRTGEKVFLECVQDMDHENMFWYRQDPGLGLRLIYFSYDVKMKEKGDIPEGYSVSREKKERFSLILESASTNQTSMYLCASAVQGNWDTQYFGPGTRLTVL.

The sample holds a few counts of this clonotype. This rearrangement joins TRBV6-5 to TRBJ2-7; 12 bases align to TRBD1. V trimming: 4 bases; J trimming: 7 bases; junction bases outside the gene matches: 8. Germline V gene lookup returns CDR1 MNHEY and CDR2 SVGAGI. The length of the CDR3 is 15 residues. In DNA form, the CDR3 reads TGTGCCAGCAGTTCCCCGGGACAGGGGGCCGGAGAGCAGTACTTC. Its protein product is CASSSPGQGAGEQYF.

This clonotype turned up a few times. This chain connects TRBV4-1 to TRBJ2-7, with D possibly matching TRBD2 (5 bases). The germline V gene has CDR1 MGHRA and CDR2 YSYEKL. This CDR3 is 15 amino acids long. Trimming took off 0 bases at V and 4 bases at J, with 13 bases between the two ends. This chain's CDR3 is CASSQDATGVYEQYF. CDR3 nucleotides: TGCGCCAGCAGCCAAGATGCCACCGGGGTTTACGAGCAGTACTTC.

In nucleotides, the CDR3 is TGTGCCAGCAGTTTCACTAGCGGACTTAGCACAGATACGCAGTATTTT. It translates to CASSFTSGLSTDTQYF. The V call is TRBV12-3 or TRBV12-4, the J call TRBJ2-3; TRBD2 aligns across 8 bases. The J segment lost 0 bases and the V segment lost 3 bases, leaving 5 bases of the junction unmatched. The CDR3 contains 16 residues.

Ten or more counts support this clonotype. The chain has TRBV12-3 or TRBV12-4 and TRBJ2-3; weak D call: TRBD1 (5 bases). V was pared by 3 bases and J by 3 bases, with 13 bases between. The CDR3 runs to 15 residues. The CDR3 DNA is TGTGCCAGCAGTTTGCTAGGGGCAGGGACAGATACGCAGTATTTT. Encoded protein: CASSLLGAGTDTQYF.

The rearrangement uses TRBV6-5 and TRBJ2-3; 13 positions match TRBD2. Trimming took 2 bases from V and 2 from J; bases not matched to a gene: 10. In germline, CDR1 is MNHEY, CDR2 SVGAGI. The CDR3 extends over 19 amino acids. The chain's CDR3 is CASSYGTSGTGHYTDTQYF. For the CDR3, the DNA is TGTGCCAGCAGTTACGGGACTAGCGGGACCGGGCATTACACAGATACGCAGTATTTT.

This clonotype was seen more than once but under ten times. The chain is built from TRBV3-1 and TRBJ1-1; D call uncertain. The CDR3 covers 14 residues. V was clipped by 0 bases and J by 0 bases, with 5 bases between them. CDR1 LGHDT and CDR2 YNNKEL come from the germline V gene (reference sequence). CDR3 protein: CASSQDHMNTEAFF. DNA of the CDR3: TGTGCCAGCAGCCAAGATCATATGAACACTGAAGCTTTCTTT.

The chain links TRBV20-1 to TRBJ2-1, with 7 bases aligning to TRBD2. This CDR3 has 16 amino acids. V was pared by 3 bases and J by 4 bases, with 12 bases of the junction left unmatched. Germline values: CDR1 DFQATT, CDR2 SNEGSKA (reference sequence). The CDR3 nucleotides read TGCAGTGCTAGTGGGGGGTCTAGCGGACCTTACAATGAGCAGTTCTTC. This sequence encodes CSASGGSSGPYNEQFF.

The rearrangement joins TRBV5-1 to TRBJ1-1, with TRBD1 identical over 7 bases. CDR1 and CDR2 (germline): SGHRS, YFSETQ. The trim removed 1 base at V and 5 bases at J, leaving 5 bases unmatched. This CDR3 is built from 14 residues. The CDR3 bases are TGCGCCAGCAGCTTGACAGGGGCATGGACTGAAGCTTTCTTT. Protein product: CASSLTGAWTEAFF.

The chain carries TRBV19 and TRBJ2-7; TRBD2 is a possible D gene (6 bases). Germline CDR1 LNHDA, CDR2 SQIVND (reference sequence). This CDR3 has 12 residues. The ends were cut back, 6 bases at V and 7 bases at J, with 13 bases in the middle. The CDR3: CASSPRSGEQYF. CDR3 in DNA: TGTGCCAGTAGCCCCCGAAGCGGGGAGCAGTACTTC.

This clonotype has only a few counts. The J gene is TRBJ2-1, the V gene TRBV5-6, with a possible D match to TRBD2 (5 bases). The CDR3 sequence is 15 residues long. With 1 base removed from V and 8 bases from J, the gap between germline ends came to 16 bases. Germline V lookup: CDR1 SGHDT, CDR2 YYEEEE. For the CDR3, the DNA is TGTGCCAGCAGCTTGTCCGGGGTGTGGGCCGATGAGCAGTTCTTC. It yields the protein CASSLSGVWADEQFF.

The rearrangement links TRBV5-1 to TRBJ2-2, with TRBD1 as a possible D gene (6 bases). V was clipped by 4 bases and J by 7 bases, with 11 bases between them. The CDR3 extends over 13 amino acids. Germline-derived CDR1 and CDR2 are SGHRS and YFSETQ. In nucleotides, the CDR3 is TGCGCCAGCAGCACCACAGGGTACGGGGAGCTGTTTTTT. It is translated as CASSTTGYGELFF.

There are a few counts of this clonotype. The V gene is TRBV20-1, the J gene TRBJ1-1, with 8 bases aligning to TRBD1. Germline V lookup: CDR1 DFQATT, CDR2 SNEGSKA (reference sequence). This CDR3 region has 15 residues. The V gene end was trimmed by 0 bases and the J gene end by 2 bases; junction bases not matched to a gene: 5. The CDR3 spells CSAREVRGPNTEAFF. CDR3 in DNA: TGCAGTGCTAGAGAGGTCAGGGGGCCAAACACTGAAGCTTTCTTT.

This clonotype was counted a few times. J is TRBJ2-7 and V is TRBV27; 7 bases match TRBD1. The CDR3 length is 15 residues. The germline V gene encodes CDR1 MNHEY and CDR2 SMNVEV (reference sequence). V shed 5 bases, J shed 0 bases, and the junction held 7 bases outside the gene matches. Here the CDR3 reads CASSPDRVASYEQYF. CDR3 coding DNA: TGTGCCAGCAGTCCTGACAGGGTGGCCTCCTACGAGCAGTACTTC.

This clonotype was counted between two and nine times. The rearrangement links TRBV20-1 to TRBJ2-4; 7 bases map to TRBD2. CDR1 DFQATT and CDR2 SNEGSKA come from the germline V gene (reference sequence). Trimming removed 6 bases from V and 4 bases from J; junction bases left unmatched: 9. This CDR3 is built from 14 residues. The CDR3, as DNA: TGCAGTGCCCCACAAACGGGAGGAAAAAACATTCAGTACTTC. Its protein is CSAPQTGGKNIQYF.

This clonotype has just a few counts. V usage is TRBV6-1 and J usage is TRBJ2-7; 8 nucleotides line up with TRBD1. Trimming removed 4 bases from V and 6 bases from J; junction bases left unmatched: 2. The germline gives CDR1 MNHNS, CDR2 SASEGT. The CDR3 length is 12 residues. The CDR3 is CASSGTGREQYV. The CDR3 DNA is TGTGCCAGCAGTGGGACAGGGCGCGAGCAGTACGTC.

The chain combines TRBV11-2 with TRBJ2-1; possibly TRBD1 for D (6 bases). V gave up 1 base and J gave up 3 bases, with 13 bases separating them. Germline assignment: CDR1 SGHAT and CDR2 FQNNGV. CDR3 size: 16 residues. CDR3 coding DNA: TGTGCCAGCAGCTTAGCCGGCAGGGGATTCTACAATGAGCAGTTCTTC. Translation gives CASSLAGRGFYNEQFF.

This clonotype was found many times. CDR3 amino acids: CSAAPGQSLGGYTF. The CDR3 DNA follows: TGCAGTGCAGCGCCGGGACAATCGCTTGGCGGCTACACCTTC. The chain carries TRBV20-1 and TRBJ1-2, with a possible D match to TRBD1 (6 bases). CDR1 is DFQATT, CDR2 SNEGSKA, per germline (reference sequence). Trimming stripped 6 bases from V and 8 bases from J, with 22 bases between. The CDR3 runs 14 residues.

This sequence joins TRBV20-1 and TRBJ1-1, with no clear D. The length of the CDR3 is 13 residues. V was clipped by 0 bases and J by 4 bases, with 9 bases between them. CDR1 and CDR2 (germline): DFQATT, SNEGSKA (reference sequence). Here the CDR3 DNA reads TGCAGTGCTAGAGATGGGAGGGCCACTGAAGCTTTCTTT. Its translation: CSARDGRATEAFF.

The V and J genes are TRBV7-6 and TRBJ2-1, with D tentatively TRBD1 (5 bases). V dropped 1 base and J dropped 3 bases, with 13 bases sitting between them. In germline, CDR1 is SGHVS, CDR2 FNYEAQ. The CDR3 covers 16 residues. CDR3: CASSLVGGDSYNEQFF. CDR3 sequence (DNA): TGTGCCAGCAGCTTAGTAGGCGGTGACAGCTACAATGAGCAGTTCTTC.

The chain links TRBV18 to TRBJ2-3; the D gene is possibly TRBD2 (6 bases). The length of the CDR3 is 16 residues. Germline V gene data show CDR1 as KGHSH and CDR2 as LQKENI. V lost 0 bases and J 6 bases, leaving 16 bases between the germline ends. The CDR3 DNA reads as TGTGCCAGCTCACCACCGGTGGGGGGTCGTTCGGATACGCAGTATTTT. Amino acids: CASSPPVGGRSDTQYF.